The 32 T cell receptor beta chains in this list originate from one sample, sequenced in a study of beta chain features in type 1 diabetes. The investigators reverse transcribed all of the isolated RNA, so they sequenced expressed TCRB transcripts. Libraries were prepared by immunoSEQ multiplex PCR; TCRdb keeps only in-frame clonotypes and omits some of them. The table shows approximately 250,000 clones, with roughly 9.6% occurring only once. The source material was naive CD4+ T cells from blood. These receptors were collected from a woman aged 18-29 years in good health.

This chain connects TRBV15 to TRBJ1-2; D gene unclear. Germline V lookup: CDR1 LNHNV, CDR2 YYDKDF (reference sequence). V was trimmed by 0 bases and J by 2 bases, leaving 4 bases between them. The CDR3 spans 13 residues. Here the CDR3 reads CATSRDRNYGYTF. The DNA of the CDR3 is TGTGCCACCAGCAGAGACAGAAACTATGGCTACACCTTC.

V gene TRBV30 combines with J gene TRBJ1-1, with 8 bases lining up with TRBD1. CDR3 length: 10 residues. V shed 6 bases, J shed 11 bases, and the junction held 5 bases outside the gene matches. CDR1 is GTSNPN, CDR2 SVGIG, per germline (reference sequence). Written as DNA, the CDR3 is TGTGCCTGTGAGGGACAGGTGGCTTTCTTT. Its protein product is CACEGQVAFF. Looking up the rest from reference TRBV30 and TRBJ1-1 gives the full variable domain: SQTIHQWPATLVQPVGSPLSLECTVEGTSNPNLYWYRQAAGRGLQLLFYSVGIGQISSEVPQNLSASRPQDRQFILSSKKLLLSDSGFYLCACEGQVAFFGQGTRLTVV.

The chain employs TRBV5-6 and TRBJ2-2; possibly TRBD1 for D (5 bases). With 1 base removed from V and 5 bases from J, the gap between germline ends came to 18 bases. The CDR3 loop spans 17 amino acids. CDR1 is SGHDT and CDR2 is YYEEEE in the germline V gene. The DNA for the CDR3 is TGTGCCAGCAGCTTGTATGGGGAAGGGGCTGGGACCGGGGAGCTGTTTTTT. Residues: CASSLYGEGAGTGELFF.

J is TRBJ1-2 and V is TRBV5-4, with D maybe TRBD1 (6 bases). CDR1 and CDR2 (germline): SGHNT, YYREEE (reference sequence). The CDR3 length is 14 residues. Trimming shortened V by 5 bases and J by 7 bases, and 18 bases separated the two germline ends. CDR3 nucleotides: TGTGCCAGCAGACCGGCAGGGGCCTCGGGTGGCTACACCTTC. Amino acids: CASRPAGASGGYTF.

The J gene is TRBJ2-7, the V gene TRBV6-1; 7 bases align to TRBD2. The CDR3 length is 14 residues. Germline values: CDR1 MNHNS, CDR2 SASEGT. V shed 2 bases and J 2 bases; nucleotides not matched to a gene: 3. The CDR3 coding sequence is TGTGCCAGCAGTGAACCACTAGCGACCTACGAGCAGTACTTC. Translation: CASSEPLATYEQYF.

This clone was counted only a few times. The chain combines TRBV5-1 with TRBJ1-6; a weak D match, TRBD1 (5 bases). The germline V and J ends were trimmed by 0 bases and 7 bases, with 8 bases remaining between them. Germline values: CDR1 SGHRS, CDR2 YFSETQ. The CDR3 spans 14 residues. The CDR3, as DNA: TGCGCCAGCAGCTTGGGACAGCCGAATTCACCCCTCCACTTT. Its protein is CASSLGQPNSPLHF. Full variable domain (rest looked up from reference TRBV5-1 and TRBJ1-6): KAGVTQTPRYLIKTRGQQVTLSCSPISGHRSVSWYQQTPGQGLQFLFEYFSETQRNKGNFPGRFSGRQFSNSRSEMNVSTLELGDSALYLCASSLGQPNSPLHFGNGTRLTVT.

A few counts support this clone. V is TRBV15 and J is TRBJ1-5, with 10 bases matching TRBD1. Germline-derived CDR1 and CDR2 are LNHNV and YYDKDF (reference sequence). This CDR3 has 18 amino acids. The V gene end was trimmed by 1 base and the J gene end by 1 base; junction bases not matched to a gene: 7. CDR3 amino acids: CATSRGGTGVGSNQPQHF. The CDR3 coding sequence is TGTGCCACCAGCAGAGGCGGGACAGGGGTCGGGAGCAATCAGCCCCAGCATTTT.

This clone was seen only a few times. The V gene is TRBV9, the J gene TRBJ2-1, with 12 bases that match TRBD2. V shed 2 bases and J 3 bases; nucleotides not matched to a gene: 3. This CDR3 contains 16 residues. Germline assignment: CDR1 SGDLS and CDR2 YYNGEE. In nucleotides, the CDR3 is TGTGCCAGCAGCGTGACTAGCGGGAGAAGCTACAATGAGCAGTTCTTC. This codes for CASSVTSGRSYNEQFF.

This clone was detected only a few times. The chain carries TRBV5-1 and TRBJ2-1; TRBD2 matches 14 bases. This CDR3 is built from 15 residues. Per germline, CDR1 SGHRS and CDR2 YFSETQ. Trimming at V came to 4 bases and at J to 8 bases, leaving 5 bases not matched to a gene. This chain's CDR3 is CASSPTSGRAHEQFF. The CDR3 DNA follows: TGCGCCAGCAGCCCGACTAGCGGGAGGGCCCATGAGCAGTTCTTC.

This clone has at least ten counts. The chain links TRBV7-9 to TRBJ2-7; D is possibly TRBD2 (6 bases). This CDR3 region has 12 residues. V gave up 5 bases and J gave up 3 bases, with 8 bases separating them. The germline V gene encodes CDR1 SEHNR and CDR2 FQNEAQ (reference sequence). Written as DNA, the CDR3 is TGTGCCAGCAGCCGACTAGACTACGAGCAGTACTTC. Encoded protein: CASSRLDYEQYF.

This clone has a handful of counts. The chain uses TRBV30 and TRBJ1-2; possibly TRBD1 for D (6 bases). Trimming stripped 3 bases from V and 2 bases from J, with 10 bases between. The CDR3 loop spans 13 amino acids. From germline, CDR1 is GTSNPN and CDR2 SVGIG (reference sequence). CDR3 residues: CAWRDDRNYGYTF. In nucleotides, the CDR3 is TGTGCCTGGAGGGACGACAGGAACTATGGCTACACCTTC.

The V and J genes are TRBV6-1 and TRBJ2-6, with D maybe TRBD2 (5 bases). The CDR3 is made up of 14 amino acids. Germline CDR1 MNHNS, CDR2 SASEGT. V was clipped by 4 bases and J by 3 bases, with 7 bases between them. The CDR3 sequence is CASSGGRGANVLTF. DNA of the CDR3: TGTGCCAGCAGTGGAGGGCGTGGGGCCAACGTCCTGACTTTC.

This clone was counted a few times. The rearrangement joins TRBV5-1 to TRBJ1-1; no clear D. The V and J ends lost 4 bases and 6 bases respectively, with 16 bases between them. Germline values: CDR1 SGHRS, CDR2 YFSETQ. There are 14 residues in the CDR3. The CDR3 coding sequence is TGCGCCAGCAGCGAACTCCCGTCGTCCGCTGAAGCTTTCTTT. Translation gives CASSELPSSAEAFF.

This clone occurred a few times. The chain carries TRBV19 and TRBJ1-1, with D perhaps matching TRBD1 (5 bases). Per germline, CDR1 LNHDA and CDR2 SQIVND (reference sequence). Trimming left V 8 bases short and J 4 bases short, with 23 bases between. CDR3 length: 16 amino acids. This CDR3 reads CASSPGTLKGTTEAFF. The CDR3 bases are TGTGCCAGTTCCCCCGGGACTCTGAAAGGGACCACTGAAGCTTTCTTT.

In nucleotides, the CDR3 is TGTGCCAGCAGCTGGACAGGGACAGATACGCAGTATTTT. Its translation is CASSWTGTDTQYF. The chain recombines TRBV9 with TRBJ2-3; 8 bases line up with TRBD1. Germline V gene data show CDR1 as SGDLS and CDR2 as YYNGEE. The CDR3 is made up of 13 amino acids. V shed 4 bases and J 3 bases; nucleotides not matched to a gene: 1.

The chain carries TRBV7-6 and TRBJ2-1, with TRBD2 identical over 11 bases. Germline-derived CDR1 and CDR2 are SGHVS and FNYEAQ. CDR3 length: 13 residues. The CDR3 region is CASTSGGFNEQFF. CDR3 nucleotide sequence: TGTGCGAGTACTAGCGGGGGATTCAATGAGCAGTTCTTC.

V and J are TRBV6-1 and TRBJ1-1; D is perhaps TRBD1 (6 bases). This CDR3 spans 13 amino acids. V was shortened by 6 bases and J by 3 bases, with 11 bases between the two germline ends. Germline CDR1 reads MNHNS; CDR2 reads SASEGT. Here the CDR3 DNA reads TGTGCCAGCAGAGCCAAGGGGGACACTGAAGCTTTCTTT. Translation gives CASRAKGDTEAFF.

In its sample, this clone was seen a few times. CDR3 DNA: TGTGCCAGCAGCGAAACAGGAAGAAACTATGGCTACACCTTC. Encoded protein: CASSETGRNYGYTF. The rearrangement uses TRBV9 and TRBJ1-2; D may be TRBD1 (5 bases). The V end lost 3 bases, the J end lost 2 bases, and 11 bases lay between the germline ends. Germline CDR1 SGDLS, CDR2 YYNGEE. The CDR3 spans 14 residues.

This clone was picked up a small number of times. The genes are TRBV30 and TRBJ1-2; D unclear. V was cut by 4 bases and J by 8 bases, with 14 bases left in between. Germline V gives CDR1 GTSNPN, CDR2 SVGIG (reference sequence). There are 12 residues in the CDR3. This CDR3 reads CAWTAGAWGYTF. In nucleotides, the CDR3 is TGTGCCTGGACCGCGGGAGCCTGGGGCTACACCTTC.

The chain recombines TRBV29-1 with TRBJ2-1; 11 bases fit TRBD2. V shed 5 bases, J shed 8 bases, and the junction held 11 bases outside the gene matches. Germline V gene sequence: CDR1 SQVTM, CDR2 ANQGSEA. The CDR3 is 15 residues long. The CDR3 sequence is CSVRPIAGGSYEQFF. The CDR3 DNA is TGCAGCGTTCGGCCCATAGCGGGAGGGAGCTATGAGCAGTTCTTC.

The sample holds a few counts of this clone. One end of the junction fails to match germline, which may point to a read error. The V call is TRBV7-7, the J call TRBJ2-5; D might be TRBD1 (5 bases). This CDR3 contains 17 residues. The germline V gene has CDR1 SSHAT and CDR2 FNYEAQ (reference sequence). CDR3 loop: CASSLGLRGASPETQYF. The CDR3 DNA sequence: TGTGCTAGCAGCTTAGGTTTAAGGGGCGCGAGTCCGGAGACCCAGTACTTC.

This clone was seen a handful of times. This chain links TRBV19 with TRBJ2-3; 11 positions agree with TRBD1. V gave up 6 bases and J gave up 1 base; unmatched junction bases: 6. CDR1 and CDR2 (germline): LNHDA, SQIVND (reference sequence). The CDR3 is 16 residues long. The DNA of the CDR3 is TGTGCCAGTAGACTGGACAGGGGGCGCGGCACAGATACGCAGTATTTT. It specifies CASRLDRGRGTDTQYF.

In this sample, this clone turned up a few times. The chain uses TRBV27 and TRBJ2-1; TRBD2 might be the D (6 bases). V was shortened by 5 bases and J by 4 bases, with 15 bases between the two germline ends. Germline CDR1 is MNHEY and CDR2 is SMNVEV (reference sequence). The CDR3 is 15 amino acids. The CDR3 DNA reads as TGTGCCAGCAGTCCATTGGGGACTGCATACAATGAGCAGTTCTTC. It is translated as CASSPLGTAYNEQFF.

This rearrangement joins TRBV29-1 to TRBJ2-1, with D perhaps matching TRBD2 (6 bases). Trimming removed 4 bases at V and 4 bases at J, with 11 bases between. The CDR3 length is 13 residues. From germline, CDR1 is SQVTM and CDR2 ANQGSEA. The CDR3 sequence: CSVAGSAYNEQFF. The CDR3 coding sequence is TGCAGCGTTGCCGGGAGCGCGTACAATGAGCAGTTCTTC.

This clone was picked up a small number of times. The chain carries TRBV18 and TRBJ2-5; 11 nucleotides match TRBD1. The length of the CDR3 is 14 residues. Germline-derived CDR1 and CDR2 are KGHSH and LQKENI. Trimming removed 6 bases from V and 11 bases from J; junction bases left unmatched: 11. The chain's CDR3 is CASSLGQGVGEQYF. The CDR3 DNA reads TGTGCCAGCTCCTTGGGACAGGGGGTCGGGGAGCAGTACTTC. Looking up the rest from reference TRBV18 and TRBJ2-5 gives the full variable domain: NAGVMQNPRHLVRRRGQEARLRCSPMKGHSHVYWYRQLPEEGLKFMVYLQKENIIDESGMPKERFSAEFPKEGPSILRIQQVVRGDSAAYFCASSLGQGVGEQYFGPGTRLLVL.

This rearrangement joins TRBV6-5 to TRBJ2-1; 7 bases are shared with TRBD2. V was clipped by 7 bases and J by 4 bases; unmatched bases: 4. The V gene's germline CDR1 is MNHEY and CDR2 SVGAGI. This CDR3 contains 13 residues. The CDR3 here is CASTAGPYNEQFF. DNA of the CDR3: TGTGCCAGCACAGCGGGGCCTTACAATGAGCAGTTCTTC.

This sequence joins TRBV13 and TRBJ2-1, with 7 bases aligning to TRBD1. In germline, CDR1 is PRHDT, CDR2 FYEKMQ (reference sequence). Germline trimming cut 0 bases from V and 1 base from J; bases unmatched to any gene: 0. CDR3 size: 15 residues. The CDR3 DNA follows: TGTGCCAGCAGCTTAGGACAGGGGTCCTACAATGAGCAGTTCTTC. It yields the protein CASSLGQGSYNEQFF.

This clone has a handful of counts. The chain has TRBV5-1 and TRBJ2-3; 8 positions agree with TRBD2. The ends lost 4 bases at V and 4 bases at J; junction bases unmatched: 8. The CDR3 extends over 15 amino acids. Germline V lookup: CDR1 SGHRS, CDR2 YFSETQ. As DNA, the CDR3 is TGCGCCAGCAGCCCTAACGGGAGGGCCTCAGATACGCAGTATTTT. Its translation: CASSPNGRASDTQYF.

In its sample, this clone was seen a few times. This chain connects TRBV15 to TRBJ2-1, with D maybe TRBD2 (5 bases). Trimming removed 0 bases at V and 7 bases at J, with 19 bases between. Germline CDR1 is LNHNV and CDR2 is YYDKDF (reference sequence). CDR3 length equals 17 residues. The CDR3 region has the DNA TGTGCCACCAGCAGAGAGGGTCGGTTGCCCCCGGGGAATGAGCAGTTCTTC. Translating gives CATSREGRLPPGNEQFF.

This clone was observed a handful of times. Written as DNA, the CDR3 is TGTGCCAGCTCCCGGGACACCCTTAACTATGGCTACACCTTC. Its translation: CASSRDTLNYGYTF. V and J are TRBV18 and TRBJ1-2; D possibly corresponds to TRBD1 (6 bases). The CDR3 extends over 14 amino acids. The V gene's germline CDR1 is KGHSH and CDR2 LQKENI. V was pared by 6 bases and J by 1 base, with 12 bases between.

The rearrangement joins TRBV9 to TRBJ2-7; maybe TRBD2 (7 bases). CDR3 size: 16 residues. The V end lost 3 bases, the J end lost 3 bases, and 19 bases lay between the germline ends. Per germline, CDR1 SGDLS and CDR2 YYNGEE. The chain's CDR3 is CASSERWGGQYYEQYF. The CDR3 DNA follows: TGTGCCAGCAGCGAAAGATGGGGGGGCCAATACTACGAGCAGTACTTC. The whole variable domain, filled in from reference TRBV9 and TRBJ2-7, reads DSGVTQTPKHLITATGQRVTLRCSPRSGDLSVYWYQQSLDQGLQFLIQYYNGEERAKGNILERFSAQQFPDLHSELNLSSLELGDSALYFCASSERWGGQYYEQYFGPGTRLTVT.

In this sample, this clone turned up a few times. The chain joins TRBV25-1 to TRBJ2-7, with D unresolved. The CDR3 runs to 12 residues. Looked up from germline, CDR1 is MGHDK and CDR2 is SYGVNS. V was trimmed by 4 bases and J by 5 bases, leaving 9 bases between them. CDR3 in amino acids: CASSALVHEQYF. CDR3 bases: TGTGCCAGCAGTGCCCTTGTCCACGAGCAGTACTTC.